This TCR beta chain originates from a study of shared T cell receptors in the human thymus. V dropped 4 bases and J dropped 4; count of bases not matched to a gene: 13. The CDR3 covers 16 residues. Looked up from germline, CDR1 is SGHRS and CDR2 is YFSETQ. Sequencing used immunoSEQ multiplex PCR; TCRdb keeps in-frame clones, though not all of them. The data hold 63,000 or so clones, with roughly 96% observed a single time. V and J are TRBV5-1 and TRBJ1-2; 7 bases match TRBD1. This clonotype was sampled from a human donor. Sample: thymocytes. CDR3 in DNA: TGCGCCAGCAGCGTGGATACAGGGGAAAGGGTCTATGGCTACACCTTC. Its protein is CASSVDTGERVYGYTF.